The 8 T cell receptor beta chains listed next were all sequenced from one sample in a study of cytotoxic CD8 clonotypes in ibrutinib-treated CLL. Sequencing was performed with immunoSEQ multiplex PCR; in TCRdb, only in-frame clones are kept and a portion is missing. There are more than 8,500 clones in the sample; 61% occur only once, and 15% to 20% lies in the top ten. The specimen was PBMCs, collected before ibrutinib treatment. The receptors originated from a human donor with chronic lymphocytic leukemia.

The sample holds a few counts of this clone. CDR3 coding DNA: TGTGCCAGCAGTTTATTAACGGGTGCGGGTGGCTACACCTTC. Protein sequence: CASSLLTGAGGYTF. The V gene is TRBV27, the J gene TRBJ1-2; no clear D. The CDR3 consists of 14 residues. V lost 1 base and J 7 bases, leaving 13 bases between the germline ends. The germline V gene encodes CDR1 MNHEY and CDR2 SMNVEV (reference sequence).

The J gene is TRBJ2-3, the V gene TRBV23-1; 12 bases are shared with TRBD2. TRBV23-1 carries the ORF label, with uncertain function. J was trimmed by 0 bases and V by 9 bases; bases with no gene match: 10. The CDR3 totals 17 residues. The CDR3: CARFLAGGPLSTDTQYF. Written as DNA, the CDR3 is TGCGCCAGATTCCTAGCGGGGGGGCCCCTTAGCACAGATACGCAGTATTTT.

This clone has more than one count but fewer than ten. The gene calls are TRBV4-2 and TRBJ2-3, with D maybe TRBD2 (7 bases). The CDR3 contains 18 residues. Germline CDR1 reads LGHNA; CDR2 reads YNFKEQ. Trimming pared 1 base from V and 0 bases from J, leaving 17 bases between. CDR3 DNA: TGTGCCAGCAGCCAAGCGACTGGCGGGGGCTTAAGCACAGATACGCAGTATTTT. Translating it yields CASSQATGGGLSTDTQYF.

V and J are TRBV15 and TRBJ2-2; D remains ambiguous. This CDR3 comprises 14 residues. V was shortened by 0 bases and J by 4 bases, with 6 bases between the two germline ends. The germline V gene has CDR1 LNHNV and CDR2 YYDKDF (reference sequence). CDR3 sequence reads: CATSREIRTGELFF. The CDR3 DNA reads as TGTGCCACCAGCAGAGAAATCCGCACCGGGGAGCTGTTTTTT.

CDR3 DNA sequence: TGTGCCACCTACGCCGGGACAGGGTCCCCGGTGGGTCAGCCCCAGCATTTT. As protein: CATYAGTGSPVGQPQHF. The rearrangement uses TRBV19 and TRBJ1-5, with TRBD1 matching 9 bases. The CDR3 is 17 residues long. Germline lookup yields CDR1 LNHDA and CDR2 SQIVND (reference sequence). J was trimmed by 6 bases and V by 10 bases; bases with no gene match: 19.

For the CDR3, the DNA is TGTGCCAGCAGGGAGGGACAGGGCTCGGTCTACGAGCAGTACTTC. It codes for CASREGQGSVYEQYF. This sequence joins TRBV6-1 and TRBJ2-7; 9 positions match TRBD1. J lost 3 bases, V lost 6 bases, and 9 bases had no gene match. From germline, CDR1 is MNHNS and CDR2 SASEGT. This CDR3 region has 15 residues.

This clone showed up just a few times. CDR3: CASSQTSFIDHGELFF. Here the CDR3 DNA reads TGTGCCAGCAGCCAGACTAGCTTCATTGATCACGGGGAGCTGTTTTTT. The chain combines TRBV2 with TRBJ2-2, with TRBD2 identical over 7 bases. Germline CDR1 reads SNHLY; CDR2 reads FYNNEI. The CDR3 contains 16 residues. Trimming cost V 6 bases and J 7 bases; bases outside gene matches: 14.

Relative to its sample, this clone is medium-sized. The rearrangement uses TRBV18 and TRBJ1-1, with D possibly matching TRBD1 (6 bases). Germline V gene data show CDR1 as KGHSH and CDR2 as LQKENI. Trimming took off 4 bases at V and 1 base at J, with 7 bases between the two ends. The CDR3 is 13 residues long. The CDR3 spells CASSQQGNTEAFF. Written as DNA, the CDR3 is TGTGCCAGCTCACAACAGGGGAACACTGAAGCTTTCTTT. The full variable domain, with the rest looked up from reference TRBV18 and TRBJ1-1, is NAGVMQNPRHLVRRRGQEARLRCSPMKGHSHVYWYRQLPEEGLKFMVYLQKENIIDESGMPKERFSAEFPKEGPSILRIQQVVRGDSAAYFCASSQQGNTEAFFGQGTRLTVV.